The clone carrying this T cell receptor (beta chain) has ten or more counts. Antigen specificity is unknown. TCRdb reprocessed the PCR reads via MiXCR and lists one record per CDR3 protein. This sample has about 640,000 distinct CDR3 sequences, with just under 20% found just once. These data belong to a study of molecular identifiers for immune sequencing clone quantification. This CDR3 is 13 amino acids long. CDR1 is SGHTA, CDR2 FQGTGA, per germline. Deletions cut 5 bases from V and 6 bases from J, with 11 bases between. Notes on the study in general: Shared barcodes on identical TCR molecules could underestimate the sizes of highly expanded clones. Researchers reportedly could pick up spiked Jurkat TCR RNA from one cell mixed into more than 800,000 naive cells. Clones above 20 RNA copies contained over 99% of effector molecules and under 1% of naive molecules.

Source material: naive CD8+ T cells from blood, with Jurkat cell RNA spiked in. Sample subset: FACS-sorted CD8+CD4-CCR7+CD45RA+ naive T cells. V is TRBV7-3 and J is TRBJ2-1; D unresolved. This clonotype was obtained from a human donor in good health. Some libraries in this study had Jurkat cell RNA spiked in. The CDR3 bases are TGTGCCAGCAGCCCATCGCGTAGCAATGAGCAGTTCTTC. Its translation: CASSPSRSNEQFF.